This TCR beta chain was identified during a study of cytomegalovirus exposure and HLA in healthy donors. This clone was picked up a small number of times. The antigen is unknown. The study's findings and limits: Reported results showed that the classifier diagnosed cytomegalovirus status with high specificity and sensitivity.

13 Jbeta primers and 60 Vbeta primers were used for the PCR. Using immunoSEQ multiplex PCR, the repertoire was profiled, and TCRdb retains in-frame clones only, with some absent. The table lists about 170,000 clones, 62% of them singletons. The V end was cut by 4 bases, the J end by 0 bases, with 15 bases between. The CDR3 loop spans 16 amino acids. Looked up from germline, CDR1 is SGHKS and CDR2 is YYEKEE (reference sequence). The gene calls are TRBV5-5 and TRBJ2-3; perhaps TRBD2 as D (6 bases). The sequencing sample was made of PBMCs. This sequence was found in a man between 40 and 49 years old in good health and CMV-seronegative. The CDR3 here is CASSPLPSASTDTQYF. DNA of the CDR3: TGTGCCAGCAGCCCCCTCCCTAGCGCGAGCACAGATACGCAGTATTTT.